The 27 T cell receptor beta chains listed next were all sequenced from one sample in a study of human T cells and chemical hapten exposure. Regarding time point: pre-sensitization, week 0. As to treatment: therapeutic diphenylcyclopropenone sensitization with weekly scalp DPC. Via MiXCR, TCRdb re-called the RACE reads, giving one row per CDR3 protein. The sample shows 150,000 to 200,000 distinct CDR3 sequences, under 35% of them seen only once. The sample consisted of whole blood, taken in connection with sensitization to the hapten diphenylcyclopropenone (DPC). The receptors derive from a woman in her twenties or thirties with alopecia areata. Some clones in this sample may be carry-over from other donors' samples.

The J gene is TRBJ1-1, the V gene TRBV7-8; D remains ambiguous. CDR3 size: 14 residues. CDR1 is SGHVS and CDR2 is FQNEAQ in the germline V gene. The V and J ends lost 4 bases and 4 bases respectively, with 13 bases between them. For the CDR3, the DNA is TGTGCCAGCAGCTCCGAGGCTCTAGGCACTGAAGCTTTCTTT. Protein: CASSSEALGTEAFF.

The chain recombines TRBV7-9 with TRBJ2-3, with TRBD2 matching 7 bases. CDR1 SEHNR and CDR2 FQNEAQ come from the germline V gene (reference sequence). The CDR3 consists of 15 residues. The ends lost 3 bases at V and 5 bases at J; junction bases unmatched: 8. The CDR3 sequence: CASSLARAGVDTQYF. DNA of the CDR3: TGTGCCAGCAGCTTGGCCAGGGCGGGGGTAGATACGCAGTATTTT.

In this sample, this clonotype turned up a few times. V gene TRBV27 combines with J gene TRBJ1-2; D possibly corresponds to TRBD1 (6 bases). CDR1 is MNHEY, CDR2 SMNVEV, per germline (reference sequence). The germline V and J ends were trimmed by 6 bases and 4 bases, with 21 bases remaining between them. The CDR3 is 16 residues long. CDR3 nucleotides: TGTGCCAGCAGGACATTGATTCGGGGGCGCAGCTATGGCTACACCTTC. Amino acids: CASRTLIRGRSYGYTF.

The CDR3 here is CASRPPGLYEQYF. CDR3 DNA: TGTGCCAGCAGACCCCCGGGACTGTACGAGCAGTACTTC. The chain has TRBV2 and TRBJ2-7; possibly TRBD2 for D (6 bases). Germline V CDR1 and CDR2: SNHLY, FYNNEI. CDR3 length: 13 residues. The V end was cut by 6 bases, the J end by 4 bases, with 13 bases between.

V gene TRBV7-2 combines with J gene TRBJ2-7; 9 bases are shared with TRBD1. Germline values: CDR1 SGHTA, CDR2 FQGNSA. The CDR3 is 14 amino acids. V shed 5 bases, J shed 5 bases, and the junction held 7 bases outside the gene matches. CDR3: CASSPGQGIDEQYF. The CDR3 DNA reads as TGTGCCAGCAGCCCCGGACAGGGGATCGACGAGCAGTACTTC. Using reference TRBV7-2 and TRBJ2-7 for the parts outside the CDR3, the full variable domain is GAGVSQSPSNKVTEKGKDVELRCDPISGHTALYWYRQSLGQGLEFLIYFQGNSAPDKSGLPSDRFSAERTGGSVSTLTIQRTQQEDSAVYLCASSPGQGIDEQYFGPGTRLTVT.

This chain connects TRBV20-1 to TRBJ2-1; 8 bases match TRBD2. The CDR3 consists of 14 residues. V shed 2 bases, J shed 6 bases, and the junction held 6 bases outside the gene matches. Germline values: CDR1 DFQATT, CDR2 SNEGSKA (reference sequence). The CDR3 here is CSARLLGTSNEQFF. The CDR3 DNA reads TGCAGTGCTAGACTCTTAGGGACTAGCAATGAGCAGTTCTTC.

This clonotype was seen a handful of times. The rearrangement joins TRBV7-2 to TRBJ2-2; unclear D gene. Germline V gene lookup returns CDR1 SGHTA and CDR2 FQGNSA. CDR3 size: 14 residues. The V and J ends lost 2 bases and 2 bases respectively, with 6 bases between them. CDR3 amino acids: CASSLIRNTGELFF. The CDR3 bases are TGTGCCAGCAGCTTAATCCGTAACACCGGGGAGCTGTTTTTT.

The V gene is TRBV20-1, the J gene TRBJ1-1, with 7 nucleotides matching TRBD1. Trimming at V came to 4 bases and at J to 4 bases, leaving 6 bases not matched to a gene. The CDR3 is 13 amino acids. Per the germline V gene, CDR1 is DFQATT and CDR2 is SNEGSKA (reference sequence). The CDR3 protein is CSATRGKGTEAFF. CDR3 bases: TGCAGTGCTACCAGGGGGAAGGGCACTGAAGCTTTCTTT.

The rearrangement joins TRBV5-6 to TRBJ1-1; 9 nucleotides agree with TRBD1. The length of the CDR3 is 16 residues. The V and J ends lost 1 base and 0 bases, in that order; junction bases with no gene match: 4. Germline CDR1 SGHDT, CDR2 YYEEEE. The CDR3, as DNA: TGTGCCAGCAGCTTGAAACAGGGGGCCGTGAACACTGAAGCTTTCTTT. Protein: CASSLKQGAVNTEAFF.

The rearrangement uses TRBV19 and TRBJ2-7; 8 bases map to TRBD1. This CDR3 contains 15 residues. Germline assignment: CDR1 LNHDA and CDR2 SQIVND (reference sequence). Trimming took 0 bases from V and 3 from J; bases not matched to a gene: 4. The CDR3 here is CASSIDPGGFYEQYF. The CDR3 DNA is TGTGCCAGTAGTATAGATCCAGGGGGCTTCTACGAGCAGTACTTC.

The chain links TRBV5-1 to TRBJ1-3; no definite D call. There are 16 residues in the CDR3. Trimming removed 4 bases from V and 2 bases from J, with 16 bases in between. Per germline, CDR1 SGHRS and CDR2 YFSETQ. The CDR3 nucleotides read TGCGCCAGCAGCATCGGACCCCGCGGGACTGGAAACACCATATATTTT. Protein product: CASSIGPRGTGNTIYF.

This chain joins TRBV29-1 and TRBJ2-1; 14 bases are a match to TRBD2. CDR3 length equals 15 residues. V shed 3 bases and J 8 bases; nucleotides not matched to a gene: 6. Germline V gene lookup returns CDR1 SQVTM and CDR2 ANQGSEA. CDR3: CSVDLGLAGDDEQFF. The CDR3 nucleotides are TGCAGCGTTGACTTGGGACTAGCGGGAGATGATGAGCAGTTCTTC.

The CDR3 here is CASSKQGSGANVLTF. The CDR3, as DNA: TGTGCCAGCAGCAAACAGGGGTCTGGGGCCAACGTCCTGACTTTC. The chain combines TRBV7-3 with TRBJ2-6; TRBD1 matches 7 bases. The junction had 2 bases not matched to a gene; V was cut back by 5 bases and J by 1 base. The CDR3 is 15 amino acids. Germline CDR1 reads SGHTA; CDR2 reads FQGTGA. The variable domain in full, with the rest retrieved from reference TRBV7-3 and TRBJ2-6, is GAGVSQTPSNKVTEKGKYVELRCDPISGHTALYWYRQSLGQGPEFLIYFQGTGAADDSGLPNDRFFAVRPEGSVSTLKIQRTERGDSAVYLCASSKQGSGANVLTFGAGSRLTVL.

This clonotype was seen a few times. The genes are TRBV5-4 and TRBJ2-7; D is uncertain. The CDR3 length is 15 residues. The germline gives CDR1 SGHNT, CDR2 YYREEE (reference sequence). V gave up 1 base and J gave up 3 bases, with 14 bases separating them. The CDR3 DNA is TGTGCCAGCAGCTTGAGGAAGGCGAGCGTCTACGAGCAGTACTTC. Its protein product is CASSLRKASVYEQYF.

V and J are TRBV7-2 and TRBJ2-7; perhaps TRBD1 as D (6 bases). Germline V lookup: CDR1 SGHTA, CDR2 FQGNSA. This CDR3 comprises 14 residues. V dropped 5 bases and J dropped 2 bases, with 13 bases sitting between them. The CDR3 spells CASSQDRTTYEQYF. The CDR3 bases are TGTGCCAGCAGCCAAGACAGGACCACCTACGAGCAGTACTTC.

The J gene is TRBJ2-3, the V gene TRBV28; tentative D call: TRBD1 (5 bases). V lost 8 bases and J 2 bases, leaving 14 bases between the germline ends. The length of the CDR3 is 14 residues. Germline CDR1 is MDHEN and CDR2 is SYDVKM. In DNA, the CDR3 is TGTGCCAGCCGGATGGGCAGGGCCACAGATACGCAGTATTTT. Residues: CASRMGRATDTQYF.

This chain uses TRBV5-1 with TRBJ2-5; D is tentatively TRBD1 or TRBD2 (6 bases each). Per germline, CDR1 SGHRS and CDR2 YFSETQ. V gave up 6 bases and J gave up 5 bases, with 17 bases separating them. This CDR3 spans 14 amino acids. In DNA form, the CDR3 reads TGCGCCAGCATGATAGGGGGGACCGGGGAGACCCAGTACTTC. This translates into CASMIGGTGETQYF.

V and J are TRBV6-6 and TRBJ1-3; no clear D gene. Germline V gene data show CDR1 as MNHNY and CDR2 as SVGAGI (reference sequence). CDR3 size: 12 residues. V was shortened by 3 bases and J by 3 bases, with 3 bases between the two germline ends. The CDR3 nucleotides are TGTGCCAGCAGTTATGATGGAAACACCATATATTTT. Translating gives CASSYDGNTIYF.

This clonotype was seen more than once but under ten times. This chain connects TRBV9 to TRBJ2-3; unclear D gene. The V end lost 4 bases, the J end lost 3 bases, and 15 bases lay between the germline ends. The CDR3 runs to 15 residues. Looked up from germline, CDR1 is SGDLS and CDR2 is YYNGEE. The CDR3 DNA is TGTGCCAGCAGCACTGGCTGGTCTTTTACAGATACGCAGTATTTT. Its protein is CASSTGWSFTDTQYF.

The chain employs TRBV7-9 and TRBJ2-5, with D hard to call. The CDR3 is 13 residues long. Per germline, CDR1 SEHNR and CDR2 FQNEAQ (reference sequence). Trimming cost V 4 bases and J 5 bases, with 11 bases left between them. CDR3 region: CASSSFRPETQYF. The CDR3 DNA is TGTGCCAGCAGCTCCTTTCGACCCGAGACCCAGTACTTC.

CDR3 bases: TGCAGCGTTGAGGGACAGAAGGCCTATGGCTACACCTTC. Its protein product is CSVEGQKAYGYTF. The rearrangement links TRBV29-1 to TRBJ1-2, with 7 nucleotides matching TRBD1. Germline V gives CDR1 SQVTM, CDR2 ANQGSEA. This CDR3 region has 13 residues. Germline trimming cut 3 bases from V and 4 bases from J; bases unmatched to any gene: 5.

CDR3 sequence (DNA): TGTGCCAGCAGCCCCCAGCCGGGACTAGCGGACTATGTTGGAGCCTACGAGCAGTACTTC. Translating it yields CASSPQPGLADYVGAYEQYF. This rearrangement joins TRBV4-2 to TRBJ2-7; 11 bases align to TRBD2. The junction had 19 bases not matched to a gene; V was cut back by 4 bases and J by 2 bases. The CDR3 consists of 20 residues. Germline V lookup: CDR1 LGHNA, CDR2 YNFKEQ.

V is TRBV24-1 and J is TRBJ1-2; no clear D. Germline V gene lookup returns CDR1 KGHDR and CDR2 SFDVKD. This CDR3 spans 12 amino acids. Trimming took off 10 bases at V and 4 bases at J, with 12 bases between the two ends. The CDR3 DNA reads TGTGCCACGGATTGGCCGGGCTATGGCTACACCTTC. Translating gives CATDWPGYGYTF.

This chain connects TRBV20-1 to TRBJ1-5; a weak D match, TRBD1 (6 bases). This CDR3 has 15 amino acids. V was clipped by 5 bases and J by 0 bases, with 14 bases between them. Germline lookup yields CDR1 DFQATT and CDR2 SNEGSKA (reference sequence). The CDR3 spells CSAPSGVYSNQPQHF. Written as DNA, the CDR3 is TGCAGTGCTCCCTCAGGGGTTTATAGCAATCAGCCCCAGCATTTT.

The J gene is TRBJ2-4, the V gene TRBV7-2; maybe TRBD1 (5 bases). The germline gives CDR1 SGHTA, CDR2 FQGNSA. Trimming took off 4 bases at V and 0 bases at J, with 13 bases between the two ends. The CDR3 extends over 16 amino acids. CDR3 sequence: CASSSKGPLAKNIQYF. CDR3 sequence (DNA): TGTGCCAGCAGCTCAAAGGGGCCTCTAGCCAAAAACATTCAGTACTTC.

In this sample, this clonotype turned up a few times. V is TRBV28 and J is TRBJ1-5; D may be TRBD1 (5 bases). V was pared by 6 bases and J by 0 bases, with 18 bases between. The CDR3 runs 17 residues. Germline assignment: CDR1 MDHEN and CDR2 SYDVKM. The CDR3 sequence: CASRAVREAYSNQPQHF. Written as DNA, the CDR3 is TGTGCCAGCAGAGCGGTCAGGGAGGCTTATAGCAATCAGCCCCAGCATTTT.

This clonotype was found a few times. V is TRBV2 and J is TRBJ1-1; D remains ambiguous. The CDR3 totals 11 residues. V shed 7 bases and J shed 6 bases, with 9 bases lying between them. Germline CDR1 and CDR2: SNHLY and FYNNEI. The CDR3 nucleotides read TGTGCCAGCACTAAACGCCCTGAAGCTTTCTTT. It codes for CASTKRPEAFF.